This section outlines one TCR beta chain sequence together with its context. This clone was seen only once. Its antigen has not been determined. Per-base quality was not reported, and no clone a single base away is much larger than it. From the cysteine through the phenylalanine, the CDR3 covers 15 amino acids. The sequence is cut down to CDR3 DNA, 45 bases in frame from base 1. Sequences SGHNT (CDR1) and YYREEE (CDR2) are obtained from the germline V gene (reference sequence). V is shortened by 4 bases, J by 5 bases, and the region joining them spans 17 bases. This record belongs to a study of OX40 agonist ivuxolimab in advanced cancers. With regard to the full study: Ivuxolimab was an agonistic, fully human IgG2 monoclonal antibody directed against OX40 (CD134), a costimulatory receptor. The paper covers the monotherapy dose-escalation part of the phase I ivuxolimab trial, which included N ≈ 50 patients. In the dose-escalation cohort, 82.7% of patients were male, and the mean age was roughly 60 years, with a range of roughly 20 to 80. The point of sequencing TCRbeta in the periphery was to test whether ivuxolimab changed TCR sequence diversity and drove clonal T-cell expansion. Patients were allowed to have had prior anti-PD-1, anti-PD-L1 or anti-CTLA-4 therapy, and roughly two fifths of the dose-escalation patients had been treated with checkpoint inhibitors. Partial responses occurred in three dose-escalation patients: two with cutaneous melanoma and one with hepatocellular carcinoma. Among the 52 dose-escalation patients, around 20 had hepatocellular carcinoma, around 15 melanoma, 9 renal cell carcinoma and 9 head and neck cancer. Intravenous ivuxolimab was administered to patients every 2 weeks at six dose levels: 0.01, 0.1, 0.3, 1.5, 3 and 10 mg/kg.

Patients with autoimmune disease history or receiving systemic immunosuppression were excluded from the trial. Peripheral blood for TCR sequencing was drawn from every dose cohort at baseline, at cycle 4 day 1 and at cycle 7 day 1. The samples were taken from a phase I, first-in-human, multicenter, open-label dose-escalation trial of ivuxolimab. Adults with locally advanced or metastatic head and neck squamous cell, hepatocellular, melanoma or renal cell carcinoma were enrolled in the trial. Before TCR sequencing, CD4+ T cells and CD8+ T cells were sorted from peripheral blood as separate populations. For sequencing of the TCRbeta CDR3 region, genomic DNA was extracted from the sorted cells. The immunoSEQ Assay was used for sequencing of TCRbeta CDR3 regions. Sourced from immuneACCESS, this table was stored by TCRdb with only in-frame sequences that have V and J called. A share of the clones is absent; for the studies checked, an unresolved V gene accounts for under half, and the remainder has no known explanation. Present in this sample are roughly 61,000 clones, approximately 81% of which were seen just once. More than 0.4% of the sample goes to the ten largest clones.

Study-wide conclusions, independent of this receptor: The antigen specificity of the peripheral T cells that underwent clonal expansion was not determined. In the 0.1-3.0 mg/kg groups, partial responders had among the lowest normalized peripheral clonal expansion, particularly in CD8+ T cells. At doses from 0.1 to 3.0 mg/kg, clonal expansion was seen in both CD4+ and CD8+ blood T cells between baseline and week 6. Low levels of normalized T-cell clonal expansion were also seen in some nonresponding patients. After ivuxolimab, CD8+ T cells had more expanded clones than CD4+ T cells on average.

The origin of this receptor is an adult with an advanced solid tumor such as melanoma, head and neck, liver or kidney cancer. The specimen was CD4+ or CD8+ T cells sorted from blood, collected in a trial of the OX40 agonist ivuxolimab. The chain links TRBV5-4 with TRBJ2-3, and TRBD2 may be the D gene, going by 7 matching bases. The CDR3 region reads CASSPPGGHGDTQYF. The bases are TGTGCCAGCAGCCCCCCCGGGGGGCATGGAGATACGCAGTATTTT.